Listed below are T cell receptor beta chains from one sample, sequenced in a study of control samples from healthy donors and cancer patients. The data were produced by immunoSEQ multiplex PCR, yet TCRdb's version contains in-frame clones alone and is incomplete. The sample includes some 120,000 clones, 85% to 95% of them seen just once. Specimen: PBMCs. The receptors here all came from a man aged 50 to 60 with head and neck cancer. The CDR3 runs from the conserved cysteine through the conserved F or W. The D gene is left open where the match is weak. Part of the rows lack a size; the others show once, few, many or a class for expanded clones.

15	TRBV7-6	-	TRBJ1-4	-	CASSGQSGRIEKLFF	TGTGCCAGCAGCGGACAGAGTGGACGAATTGAAAAACTGTTTTTT
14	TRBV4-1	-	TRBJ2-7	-	CASSQERPAGEQYF	TGCGCCAGCAGCCAAGAGAGGCCGGCGGGAGAGCAGTACTTC
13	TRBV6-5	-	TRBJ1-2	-	CASSRSLFDGYTF	TGTGCCAGCAGTCGGAGCCTATTCGATGGCTACACCTTC
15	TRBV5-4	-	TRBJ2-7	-	CASSLNPGSSYEQYF	TGTGCCAGCAGCTTGAACCCAGGATCGTCCTACGAGCAGTACTTC
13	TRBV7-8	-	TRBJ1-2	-	CASSTRAGKGYTF	TGTGCCAGCAGCACTAGGGCAGGGAAGGGCTACACCTTC
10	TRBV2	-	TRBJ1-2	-	CASRSWGYTF	TGTGCCAGCAGGTCCTGGGGCTACACCTTC
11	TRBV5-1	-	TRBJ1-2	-	CASSLGEGYTF	TGCGCCAGCAGCTTGGGGGAGGGCTACACCTTC
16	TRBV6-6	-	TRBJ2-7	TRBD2	CASSYLLAGGTYEQYF	TGTGCCAGCAGTTACTTACTAGCGGGGGGAACCTACGAGCAGTACTTC
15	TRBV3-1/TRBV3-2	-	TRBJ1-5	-	CASSQDMGAEQPQHF	TGTGCCAGCAGCCAAGATATGGGAGCGGAGCAGCCCCAGCATTTT
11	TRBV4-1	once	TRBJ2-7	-	CATGSAYEQYF	TGCGCCACCGGAAGCGCCTACGAGCAGTACTTC
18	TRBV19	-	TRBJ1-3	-	CASSIGNRAMPPGNTIYF	TGTGCCAGTAGTATAGGGAACAGGGCAATGCCTCCTGGAAACACCATATATTTT
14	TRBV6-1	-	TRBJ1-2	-	CASSEAGRVAGYTF	TGTGCCAGCAGTGAAGCGGGCAGAGTGGCTGGCTACACCTTC
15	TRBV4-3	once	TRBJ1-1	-	CASSQDRLRNTEAFF	TGCGCCAGCAGCCAAGATCGACTGCGGAACACTGAAGCTTTCTTT
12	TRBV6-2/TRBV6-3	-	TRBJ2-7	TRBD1	CASSLGDRRQYF	TGTGCCAGCAGTTTGGGGGACAGAAGGCAGTACTTC
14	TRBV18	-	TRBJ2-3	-	CASSPKGSADTQYF	TGTGCCAGCTCACCGAAGGGTTCCGCAGATACGCAGTATTTT
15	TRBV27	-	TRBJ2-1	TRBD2	CASSPLAGGRNEQFF	TGTGCCAGCAGCCCACTAGCGGGGGGTAGGAATGAGCAGTTCTTC
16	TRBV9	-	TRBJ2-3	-	CASSRDGARRTDTQYF	TGTGCCAGCAGTAGGGACGGGGCTAGGCGCACAGATACGCAGTATTTT